This T cell receptor (beta chain) was recovered during a study of cytomegalovirus exposure and HLA in healthy donors. Overall study: In a previous analysis, 110 million or so unique TCR beta sequences were found from about 179 million T cells.

Germline loops: CDR1 MDHEN, CDR2 SYDVKM. V dropped 3 bases and J dropped 0 bases, with 8 bases sitting between them. This CDR3 region has 15 residues. It was healthy bone marrow donors who served as donors. The study ran its PCR with 60 Vbeta and 13 Jbeta primers. Sequenced by immunoSEQ multiplex PCR; TCRdb stores in-frame clones only, minus some. The listing records under 65,000 clones. The sequence derives from a woman between 40 and 50 years old in good health and CMV-seronegative. The sample taken for sequencing was PBMCs. The chain couples TRBV28 to TRBJ1-4, with D perhaps matching TRBD1 (5 bases). CDR3 DNA sequence: TGTGCCAGCAGTTTTACGGGGGCAACTAATGAAAAACTGTTTTTT. Its protein product is CASSFTGATNEKLFF. The full variable domain, with the rest looked up from reference TRBV28 and TRBJ1-4, is DVKVTQSSRYLVKRTGEKVFLECVQDMDHENMFWYRQDPGLGLRLIYFSYDVKMKEKGDIPEGYSVSREKKERFSLILESASTNQTSMYLCASSFTGATNEKLFFGSGTQLSVL.